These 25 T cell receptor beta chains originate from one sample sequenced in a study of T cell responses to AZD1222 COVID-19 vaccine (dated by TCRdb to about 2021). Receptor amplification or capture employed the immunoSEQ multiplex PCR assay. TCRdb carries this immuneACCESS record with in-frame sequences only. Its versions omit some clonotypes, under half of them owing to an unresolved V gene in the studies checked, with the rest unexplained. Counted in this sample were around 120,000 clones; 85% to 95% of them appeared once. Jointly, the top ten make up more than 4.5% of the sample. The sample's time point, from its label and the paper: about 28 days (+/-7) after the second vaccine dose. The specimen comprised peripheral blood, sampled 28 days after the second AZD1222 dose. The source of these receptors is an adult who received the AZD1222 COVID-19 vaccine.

The CDR3 here is CASSQRTGNTGELFF. CDR3 nucleotide sequence: TGCGCCAGCAGCCAGAGGACAGGGAACACCGGGGAGCTGTTTTTT. This sequence joins TRBV5-1 and TRBJ2-2; 7 bases agree with TRBD1. The germline V gene has CDR1 SGHRS and CDR2 YFSETQ. The V and J ends lost 4 bases and 1 base, in that order; junction bases with no gene match: 4. CDR3 length: 15 residues.

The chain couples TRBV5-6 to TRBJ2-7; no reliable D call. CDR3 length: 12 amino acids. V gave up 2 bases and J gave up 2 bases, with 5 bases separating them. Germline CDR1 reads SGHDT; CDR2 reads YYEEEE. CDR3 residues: CASSFGAYEQYF. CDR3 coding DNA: TGTGCCAGCAGCTTTGGTGCCTACGAGCAGTACTTC. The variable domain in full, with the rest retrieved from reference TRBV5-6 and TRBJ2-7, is DAGVTQSPTHLIKTRGQQVTLRCSPKSGHDTVSWYQQALGQGPQFIFQYYEEEERQRGNFPDRFSGHQFPNYSSELNVNALLLGDSALYLCASSFGAYEQYFGPGTRLTVT.

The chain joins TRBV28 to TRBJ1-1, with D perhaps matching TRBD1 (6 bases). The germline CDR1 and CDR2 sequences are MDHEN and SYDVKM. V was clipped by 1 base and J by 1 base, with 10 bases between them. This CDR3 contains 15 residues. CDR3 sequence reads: CASSLSGRGNTEAFF. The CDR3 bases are TGTGCCAGCAGTTTATCCGGCAGGGGGAACACTGAAGCTTTCTTT.

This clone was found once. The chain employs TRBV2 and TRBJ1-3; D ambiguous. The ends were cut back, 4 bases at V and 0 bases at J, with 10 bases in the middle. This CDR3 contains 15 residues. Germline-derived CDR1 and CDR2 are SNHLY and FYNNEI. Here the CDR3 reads CASSVGSPSGNTIYF. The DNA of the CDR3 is TGTGCCAGCAGTGTGGGCAGCCCCTCTGGAAACACCATATATTTT.

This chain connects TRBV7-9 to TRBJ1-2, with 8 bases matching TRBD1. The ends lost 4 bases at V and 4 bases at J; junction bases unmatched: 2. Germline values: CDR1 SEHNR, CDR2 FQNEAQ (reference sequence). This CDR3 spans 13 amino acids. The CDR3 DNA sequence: TGTGCCAGCAGCTCAACAGGGGGCTATGGCTACACCTTC. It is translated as CASSSTGGYGYTF.

The CDR3 DNA is TGCGCCAGCAGCCAAGATACAGGGCCCTGGGGCACTGAAGCTTTCTTT. It is translated as CASSQDTGPWGTEAFF. The chain carries TRBV4-1 and TRBJ1-1; D may be TRBD1 (6 bases). V lost 0 bases, J lost 4 bases, and 15 bases lay in between. Germline lookup yields CDR1 MGHRA and CDR2 YSYEKL. The CDR3 has 16 amino acids.

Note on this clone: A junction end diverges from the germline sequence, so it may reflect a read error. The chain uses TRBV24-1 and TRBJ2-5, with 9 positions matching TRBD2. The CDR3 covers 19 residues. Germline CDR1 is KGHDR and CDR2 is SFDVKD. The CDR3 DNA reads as TGTGCCACCAGTGCTTTGGGGGGCCCAGCGGGGGGCCCTAGGGAGACCCAGTACTTC. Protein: CATSALGGPAGGPRETQYF.

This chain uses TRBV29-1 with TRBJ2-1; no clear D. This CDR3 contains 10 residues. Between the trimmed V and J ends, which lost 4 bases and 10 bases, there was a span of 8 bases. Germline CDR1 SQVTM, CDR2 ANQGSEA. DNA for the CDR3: TGCAGCGTTGGGATGGAGGAGCAGTTCTTC. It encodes CSVGMEEQFF.

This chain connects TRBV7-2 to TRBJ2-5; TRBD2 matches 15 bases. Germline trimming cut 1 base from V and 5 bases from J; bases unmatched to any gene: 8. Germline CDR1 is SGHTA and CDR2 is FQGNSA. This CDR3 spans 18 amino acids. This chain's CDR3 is CASSLEGLAGGRKETQYF. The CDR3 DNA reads TGTGCCAGCAGCTTAGAGGGACTAGCGGGAGGTCGGAAGGAGACCCAGTACTTC.

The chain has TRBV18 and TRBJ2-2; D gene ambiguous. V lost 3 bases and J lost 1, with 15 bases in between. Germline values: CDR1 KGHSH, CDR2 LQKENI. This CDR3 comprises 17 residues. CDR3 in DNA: TGTGCCAGCTCACCGGATACGATCTCCCTGAACACCGGGGAGCTGTTTTTT. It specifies CASSPDTISLNTGELFF.

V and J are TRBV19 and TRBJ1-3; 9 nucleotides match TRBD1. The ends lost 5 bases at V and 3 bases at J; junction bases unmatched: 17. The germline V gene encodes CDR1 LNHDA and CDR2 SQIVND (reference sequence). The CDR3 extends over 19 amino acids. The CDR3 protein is CASSPKAGQGESFGNTIYF. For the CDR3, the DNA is TGTGCCAGTAGTCCCAAAGCGGGACAGGGAGAAAGCTTTGGAAACACCATATATTTT.

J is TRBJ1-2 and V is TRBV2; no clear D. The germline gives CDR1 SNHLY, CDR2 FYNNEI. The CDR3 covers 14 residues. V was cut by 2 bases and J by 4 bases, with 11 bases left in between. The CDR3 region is CASSEFYYGYGYTF. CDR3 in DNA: TGTGCCAGCAGTGAATTCTACTATGGCTATGGCTACACCTTC.

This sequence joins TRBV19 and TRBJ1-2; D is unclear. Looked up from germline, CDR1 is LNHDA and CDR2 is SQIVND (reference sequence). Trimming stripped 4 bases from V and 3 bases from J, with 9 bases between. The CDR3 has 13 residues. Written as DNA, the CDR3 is TGTGCCAGTAGTACCCTCACAGACTATGGCTACACCTTC. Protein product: CASSTLTDYGYTF. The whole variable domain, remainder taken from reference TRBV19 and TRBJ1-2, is DGGITQSPKYLFRKEGQNVTLSCEQNLNHDAMYWYRQDPGQGLRLIYYSQIVNDFQKGDIAEGYSVSREKKESFPLTVTSAQKNPTAFYLCASSTLTDYGYTFGSGTRLTVV.

The CDR3 DNA reads TGTGCCAGCAGCTCACTAGTTTACTACGAGCAGTACTTC. It is translated as CASSSLVYYEQYF. The V gene is TRBV11-2, the J gene TRBJ2-7, with D maybe TRBD2 (5 bases). V lost 4 bases to trimming and J lost 3 bases, with 10 bases between them. This CDR3 region has 13 residues. From germline, CDR1 is SGHAT and CDR2 FQNNGV.

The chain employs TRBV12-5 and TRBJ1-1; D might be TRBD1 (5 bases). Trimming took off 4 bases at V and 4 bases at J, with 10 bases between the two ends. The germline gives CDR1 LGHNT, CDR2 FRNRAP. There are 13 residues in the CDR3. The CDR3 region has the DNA TGTGCTAGTGGTTATGGGGGAAGCACTGAAGCTTTCTTT. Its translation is CASGYGGSTEAFF.

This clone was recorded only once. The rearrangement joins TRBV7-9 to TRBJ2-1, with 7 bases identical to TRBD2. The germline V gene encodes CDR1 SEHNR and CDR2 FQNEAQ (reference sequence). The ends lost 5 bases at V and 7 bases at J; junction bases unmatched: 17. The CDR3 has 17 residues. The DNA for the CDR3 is TGTGCCAGCAGCAGCCCCATATCGTCGGGGGGTCGGAATGAGCAGTTCTTC. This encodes CASSSPISSGGRNEQFF.

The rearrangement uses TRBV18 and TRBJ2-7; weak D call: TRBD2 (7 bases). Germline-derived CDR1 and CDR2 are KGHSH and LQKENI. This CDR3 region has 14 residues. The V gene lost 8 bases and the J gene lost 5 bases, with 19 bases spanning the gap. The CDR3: CASDTGGPSHEQYF. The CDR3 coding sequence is TGTGCCAGCGACACCGGGGGGCCAAGCCACGAGCAGTACTTC.

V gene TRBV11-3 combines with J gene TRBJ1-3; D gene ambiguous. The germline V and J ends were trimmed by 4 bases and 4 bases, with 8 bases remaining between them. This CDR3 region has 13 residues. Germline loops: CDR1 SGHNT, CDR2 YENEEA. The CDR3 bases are TGTGCCAGCAGCTCGGGGTGGGGAAACACCATATATTTT. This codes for CASSSGWGNTIYF.

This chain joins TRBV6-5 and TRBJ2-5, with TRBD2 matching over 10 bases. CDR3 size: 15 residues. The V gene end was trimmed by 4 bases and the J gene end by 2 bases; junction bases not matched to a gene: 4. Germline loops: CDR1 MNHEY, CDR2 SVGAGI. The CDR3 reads CASSWTSGAQETQYF. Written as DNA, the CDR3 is TGTGCCAGCAGTTGGACTAGCGGAGCACAAGAGACCCAGTACTTC.

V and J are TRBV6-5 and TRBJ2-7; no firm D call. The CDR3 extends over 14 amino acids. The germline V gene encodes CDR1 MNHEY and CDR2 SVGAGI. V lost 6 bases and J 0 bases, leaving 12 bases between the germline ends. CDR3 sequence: CASSREASSYEQYF. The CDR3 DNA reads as TGTGCCAGCAGCCGTGAGGCCAGCTCCTACGAGCAGTACTTC.

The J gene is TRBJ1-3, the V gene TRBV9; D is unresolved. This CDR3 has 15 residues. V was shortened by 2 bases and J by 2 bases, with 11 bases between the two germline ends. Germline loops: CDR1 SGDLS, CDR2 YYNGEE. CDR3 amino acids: CASSVGGDPGNTIYF. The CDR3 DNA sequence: TGTGCCAGCAGCGTTGGCGGAGACCCTGGAAACACCATATATTTT.

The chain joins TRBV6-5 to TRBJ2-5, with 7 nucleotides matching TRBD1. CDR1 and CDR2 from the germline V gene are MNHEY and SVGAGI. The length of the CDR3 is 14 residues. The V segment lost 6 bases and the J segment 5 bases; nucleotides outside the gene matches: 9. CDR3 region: CASRSAGGPETQYF. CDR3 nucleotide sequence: TGTGCCAGCAGGTCAGCAGGGGGTCCGGAGACCCAGTACTTC.

CDR3 loop: CARSLVTRGGLAGVGSYNEQFF. CDR3 DNA sequence: TGTGCCAGAAGCTTGGTAACCCGGGGCGGGCTAGCGGGAGTAGGGTCCTACAATGAGCAGTTCTTC. This chain joins TRBV5-3 and TRBJ2-1; 10 nucleotides align to TRBD2. TRBV5-3 is noted as an ORF with a role that remains uncertain. Trimming removed 0 bases from V and 1 base from J; junction bases left unmatched: 19. CDR3 length: 22 residues.

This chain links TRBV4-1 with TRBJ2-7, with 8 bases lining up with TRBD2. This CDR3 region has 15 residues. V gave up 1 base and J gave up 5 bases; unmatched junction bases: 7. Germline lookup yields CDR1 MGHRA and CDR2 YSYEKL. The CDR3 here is CASSQGGGYKDEQYF. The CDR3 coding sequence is TGCGCCAGCAGCCAAGGCGGGGGGTACAAGGACGAGCAGTACTTC.

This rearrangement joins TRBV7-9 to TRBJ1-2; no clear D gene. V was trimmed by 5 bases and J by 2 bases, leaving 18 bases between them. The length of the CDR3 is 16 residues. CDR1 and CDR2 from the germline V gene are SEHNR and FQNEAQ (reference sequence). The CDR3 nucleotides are TGTGCCAGCAGCCTGGGAGCCAGGTCGAGGAACTATGGCTACACCTTC. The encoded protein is CASSLGARSRNYGYTF. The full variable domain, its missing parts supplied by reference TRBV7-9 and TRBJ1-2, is DTGVSQNPRHKITKRGQNVTFRCDPISEHNRLYWYRQTLGQGPEFLTYFQNEAQLEKSRLLSDRFSAERPKGSFSTLEIQRTEQGDSAMYLCASSLGARSRNYGYTFGSGTRLTVV.